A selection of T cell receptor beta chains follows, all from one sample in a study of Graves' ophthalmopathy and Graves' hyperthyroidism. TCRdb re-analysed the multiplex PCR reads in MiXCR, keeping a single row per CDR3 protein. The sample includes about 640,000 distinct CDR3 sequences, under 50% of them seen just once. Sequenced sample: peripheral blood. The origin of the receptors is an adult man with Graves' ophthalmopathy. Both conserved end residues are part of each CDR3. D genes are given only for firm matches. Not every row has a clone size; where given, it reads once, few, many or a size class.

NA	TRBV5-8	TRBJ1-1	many	TGTGCCAGCAGCGCCCTCCGGGGCGACACTGAAGCTTTCTTT	CASSALRGDTEAFF
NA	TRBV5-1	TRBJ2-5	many	TGCGCCAGCAGCTTTGAGGGCAGATCCCAAGAGACCCAGTACTTC	CASSFEGRSQETQYF
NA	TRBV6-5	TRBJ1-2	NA	TGTGCCAGCAGTTACAGGCAGGGTGCCCACTATGGCTACACCTTC	CASSYRQGAHYGYTF
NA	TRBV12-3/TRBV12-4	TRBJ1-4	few	TGTGCCAGCAGCCGACAGTACGATGAAAAACTGTTTTTT	CASSRQYDEKLFF
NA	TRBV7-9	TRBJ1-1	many	TGTGCCAGCAGCTTAGATTCCTGGGGCCGTGGGACTGAAGCTTTCTTT	CASSLDSWGRGTEAFF
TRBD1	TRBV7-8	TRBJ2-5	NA	TGTGCCAGCAGCTTAGCCATCCCGGGACAGGGCTGGGAGACCCAGTACTTC	CASSLAIPGQGWETQYF
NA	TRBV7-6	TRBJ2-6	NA	TGTGCCGGCAGTTACTCTTTCGGTCGATTTGGGGGATACTCTGGGGCCAACGTCCTGACTTTC	CAGSYSFGRFGGYSGANVLTF
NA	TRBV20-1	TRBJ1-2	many	TGCAGTGCTAGACAGGGAGACTATGGCTACACCTTC	CSARQGDYGYTF
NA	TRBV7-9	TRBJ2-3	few	TGTGCCAGCAGCTTACAAGGGGCTTTGGGTACGCAGTATTTT	CASSLQGALGTQYF
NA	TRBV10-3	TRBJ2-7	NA	TGTGCCGTTGAGGGTGATGGGTATGGCTACGAGCAGTACTTC	CAVEGDGYGYEQYF
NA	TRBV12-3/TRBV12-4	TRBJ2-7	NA	TGTGCCAGCAGTCTCCACGGAAAATCCGAGCAGTACTTC	CASSLHGKSEQYF
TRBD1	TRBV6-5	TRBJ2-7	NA	TGTGCCAGCAGTTTTAGGGACAGGGGGAACCACGAGCAGTACTTC	CASSFRDRGNHEQYF
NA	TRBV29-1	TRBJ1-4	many	TGCAGCGTTGAAGATCCAGGAGCCAAGGAAAAACTGTTTTTT	CSVEDPGAKEKLFF
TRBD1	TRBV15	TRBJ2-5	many	TGTGCCACCAGCGGACAGACAGGGGGCGCTGAGACCCAGTACTTC	CATSGQTGGAETQYF
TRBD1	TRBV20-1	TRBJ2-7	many	TGCAGTGCTAGGACAGGGTCAATGTACGAGCAGTACTTC	CSARTGSMYEQYF
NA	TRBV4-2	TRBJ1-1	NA	TGTGCCAGCAGCCAAGGGGGGGAAAGCGCTGAAGCTTTCTTT	CASSQGGESAEAFF
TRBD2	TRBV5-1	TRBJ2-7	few	TGCGCCAGCAGCTTGGTTCTAGCGGGAGGGCACTACGAGCAGTACTTC	CASSLVLAGGHYEQYF
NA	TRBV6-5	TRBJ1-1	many	TGTGCCAGCACTATGAACACTGAAGCTTTCTTT	CASTMNTEAFF
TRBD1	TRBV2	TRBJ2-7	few	TGTGCCAGCAACCGGGACAGGGGCTACGAGCAGTACTTC	CASNRDRGYEQYF
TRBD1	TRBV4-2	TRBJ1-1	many	TGTGCCAGCAGCCAAGATCGGGACAGGAACACTGAAGCTTTCTTT	CASSQDRDRNTEAFF
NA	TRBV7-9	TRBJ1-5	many	TGTGCCAGCAGCTTTGGTGGGGACGATAGCAATCAGCCCCAGCATTTT	CASSFGGDDSNQPQHF
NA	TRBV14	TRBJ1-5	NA	TGTGCCAGCAGTAGAACATTCAATCAGCCCCAGCATTTT	CASSRTFNQPQHF
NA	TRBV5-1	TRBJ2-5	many	TGCGCCAGCAGCACAAGGCTGGGGAGCGAGACCCAGTACTTC	CASSTRLGSETQYF
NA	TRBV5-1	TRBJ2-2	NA	TGCGCCAGCAGCTTTCGATTGTCCGGGTTCGCGAACACCGGGGAGCTGTTTTTT	CASSFRLSGFANTGELFF
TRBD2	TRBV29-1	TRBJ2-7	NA	TGCAGCGTTGAACGTCGGCTAGCGGGCGCCTACGAGCAGTACTTC	CSVERRLAGAYEQYF
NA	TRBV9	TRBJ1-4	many	TGTGCCAGCAGCGTAGGGGGACTGAAGCCACAGAATGAAAAACTGTTTTTT	CASSVGGLKPQNEKLFF
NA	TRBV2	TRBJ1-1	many	TGTGCCAGCAGCACCGATCCGAACACTGAAGCTTTCTTT	CASSTDPNTEAFF
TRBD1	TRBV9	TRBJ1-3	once	TGTGCCAGCAGCGTACAGGGGGAGAACACCATATATTTT	CASSVQGENTIYF
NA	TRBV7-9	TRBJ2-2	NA	TGTGCCAGCAGCCCGACAGGCGTCTACACCGGGGAGCTGTTTTTT	CASSPTGVYTGELFF
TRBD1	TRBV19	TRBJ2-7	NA	TGTGCCAGTAGTATAAGACAGGGAAACGAGCAGTACTTC	CASSIRQGNEQYF
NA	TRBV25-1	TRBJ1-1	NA	TGTGCATCCCCGGGGGGGGCACTCGCTTTCTTT	CASPGGALAFF
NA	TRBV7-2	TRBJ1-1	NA	TGTGCCAGCAGCTCGGGAGCCTCTGGGAACACTGAAGCTTTCTTT	CASSSGASGNTEAFF
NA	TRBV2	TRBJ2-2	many	TGTGCCAGCAAAACGGAAAACACCGGGGAGCTGTTTTTT	CASKTENTGELFF
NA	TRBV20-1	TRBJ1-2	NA	TGTGCCTGGAGTGTGTCTCCTCGTGGCTACACCTTC	CAWSVSPRGYTF
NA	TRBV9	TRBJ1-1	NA	TGTGCCAGCAGTGAAGGGCCGACCGTTGGGCCTGAAGCTTTCTTT	CASSEGPTVGPEAFF
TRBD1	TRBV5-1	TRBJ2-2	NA	TGCGCCAGCAGCGGAACCGGGACAGGGAACACCGGGGAGCTGTTTTTT	CASSGTGTGNTGELFF
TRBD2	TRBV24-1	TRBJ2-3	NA	TGTGCCACCAGTGATCGGGCCGGCGGGAGGGTTCAGGGCACAGATACGCAGTATTTT	CATSDRAGGRVQGTDTQYF
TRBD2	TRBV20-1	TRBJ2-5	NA	TGCAGTGCCACAGATAGCGGGAGGGCCGTAAAGACCCAGTACTTC	CSATDSGRAVKTQYF
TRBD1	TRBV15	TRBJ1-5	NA	TGTGCCACCAGCAGTTCCACAGGGGGCAAGGCTCAGCCCCAGCATTTT	CATSSSTGGKAQPQHF
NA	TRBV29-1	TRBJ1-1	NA	TGCAGCGTTGATCCGGGGCGGAGCACTGAAGCTTTCTTT	CSVDPGRSTEAFF
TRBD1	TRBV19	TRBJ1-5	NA	TGTGCCAGCAGTCCCCGGACAGGGGTCTATCAGCCCCAGCATTTT	CASSPRTGVYQPQHF
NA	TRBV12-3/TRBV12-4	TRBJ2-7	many	TGTGCCAGCTCTCCCGTCGCCCACGAGCAGTACTTC	CASSPVAHEQYF
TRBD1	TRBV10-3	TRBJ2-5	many	TGTGCCATCAAGGGAGGACAGGGCCCCTTCCAAGAGACCCAGTACTTC	CAIKGGQGPFQETQYF
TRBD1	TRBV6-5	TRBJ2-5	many	TGTGCCAGCAGACTGACAGGGTCCATCCAAGAGACCCAGTACTTC	CASRLTGSIQETQYF